This TCR beta chain comes out of a study of blood T cell repertoires in COVID-19. Germline V gene lookup returns CDR1 SNHLY and CDR2 FYNNEI. The CDR3 length is 14 residues. Trimming took off 6 bases at V and 4 bases at J, with 12 bases between the two ends. This clone was counted a few times. TCRdb's copy holds only in-frame clones and misses some; the assay was immunoSEQ multiplex PCR. The sample consists of approximately 120,000 clones, around 80% of them appearing once. Sequencing was done on a sample of peripheral blood. The receptor was derived from a woman aged 45-65 years with acute or convalescent COVID-19. The J gene is TRBJ2-2, the V gene TRBV2; D is unresolved. CDR3 in amino acids: CASSGSTTTGELFF. As DNA, the CDR3 is TGTGCCAGCAGCGGTAGTACCACCACCGGGGAGCTGTTTTTT. The full variable domain, its missing parts supplied by reference TRBV2 and TRBJ2-2, is EPEVTQTPSHQVTQMGQEVILRCVPISNHLYFYWYRQILGQKVEFLVSFYNNEISEKSEIFDDQFSVERPDGSNFTLKIRSTKLEDSAMYFCASSGSTTTGELFFGEGSRLTVL.